This T cell receptor (beta chain) was documented in a study of vaccination effects on CD4 cells after COVID-19. TCRdb keeps only in-frame clones here, not all; method: immunoSEQ multiplex PCR. Of fewer than 35,000 clones listed, 70% are singletons. This CDR3 contains 17 residues. Deletions cut 2 bases from V and 5 bases from J, with 18 bases between. The germline CDR1 and CDR2 sequences are MNHNS and SASEGT. This clone has just a few counts. The antigen is undetermined. Isolation of CD4+ T cells took place after about nine days of culture. The V call is TRBV6-1, the J call TRBJ2-2; tentative D call: TRBD2 (7 bases). The origin of this receptor is a human donor who received a COVID-19 vaccine. Specimen: CD4+ T cells from PBMCs cultured without peptide, collected before COVID-19 vaccination. Here the CDR3 DNA reads TGTGCCAGCAGTGAAATAGGTTGGGAGGGGGTGACCGGGGAGCTGTTTTTT. Residues: CASSEIGWEGVTGELFF.